The 27 T cell receptor beta chains given below trace back to one sample, sequenced in a study of T cells in localized non-small cell lung cancer. Here immunoSEQ multiplex PCR was the method, and the copy in TCRdb shows in-frame clones only, minus some. The sample gives approximately 64,000 clones, 85% to 90% of which show up once; under 2.5% is in the top ten. This material consisted of peripheral blood, taken before any cancer treatment. The receptors originated from a woman aged 35 to 70 with stage I lung adenocarcinoma.

This chain connects TRBV19 to TRBJ1-3, with 10 bases matching TRBD1. The J segment lost 2 bases and the V segment lost 6 bases, leaving 1 base of the junction unmatched. The CDR3 extends over 14 amino acids. The germline V gene has CDR1 LNHDA and CDR2 SQIVND (reference sequence). CDR3 loop: CASRGQGTGNTIYF. The CDR3 DNA is TGTGCCAGTAGGGGACAGGGGACTGGAAACACCATATATTTT.

This rearrangement joins TRBV7-8 to TRBJ2-6; D gene uncertain. Per germline, CDR1 SGHVS and CDR2 FQNEAQ. The CDR3 consists of 15 residues. Trimming cost V 0 bases and J 2 bases, with 5 bases left between them. The CDR3 DNA sequence: TGTGCCAGCAGCTTAGCGGCGACTGGGGCCAACGTCCTGACTTTC. Its protein is CASSLAATGANVLTF.

The chain joins TRBV5-1 to TRBJ1-6; D is perhaps TRBD1 (5 bases). This CDR3 is 14 amino acids long. CDR1 and CDR2 from the germline V gene are SGHRS and YFSETQ. Trimming took off 5 bases at V and 5 bases at J, with 11 bases between the two ends. CDR3 DNA: TGCGCCAGCAGACGGGACGGCGATAATTCACCCCTCCACTTT. This translates into CASRRDGDNSPLHF.

This clone was seen a single time. The V gene is TRBV19, the J gene TRBJ1-2, with D unclear. The CDR3 runs to 13 residues. In germline, CDR1 is LNHDA, CDR2 SQIVND (reference sequence). With 10 bases removed from V and 8 bases from J, the gap between germline ends came to 20 bases. The chain's CDR3 is CATRTTGYGGYTF. The CDR3 region has the DNA TGTGCCACTCGTACGACGGGTTATGGGGGCTACACCTTC. The whole variable domain, remainder taken from reference TRBV19 and TRBJ1-2, is DGGITQSPKYLFRKEGQNVTLSCEQNLNHDAMYWYRQDPGQGLRLIYYSQIVNDFQKGDIAEGYSVSREKKESFPLTVTSAQKNPTAFYLCATRTTGYGGYTFGSGTRLTVV.

This clone occurred once. V is TRBV4-1 and J is TRBJ1-1, with D possibly TRBD1 on 5 matching bases. The CDR3 runs to 17 residues. Germline-derived CDR1 and CDR2 are MGHRA and YSYEKL. Trimming pared 3 bases from V and 10 bases from J, leaving 27 bases between. The CDR3 is CASSQEATDVGLSGAFF. In nucleotides, the CDR3 is TGCGCCAGCAGCCAGGAAGCTACTGATGTGGGACTTTCCGGAGCTTTCTTT.

The chain is built from TRBV11-3 and TRBJ1-2, with 7 positions matching TRBD1. The germline gives CDR1 SGHNT, CDR2 YENEEA. The CDR3 extends over 12 amino acids. J gave up 7 bases and V 4 bases, and 3 bases lay outside the gene matches. CDR3: CASSSTGFGYTF. As DNA, the CDR3 is TGTGCCAGCAGCTCGACAGGGTTTGGCTACACCTTC.

The count of this clone is one. The chain employs TRBV6-5 and TRBJ2-1; 9 bases line up with TRBD2. The CDR3 contains 14 residues. Looked up from germline, CDR1 is MNHEY and CDR2 is SVGAGI. V shed 2 bases, J shed 9 bases, and the junction held 5 bases outside the gene matches. The CDR3 region has the DNA TGTGCCAGCAGTTACGCGGGGGGGGTTGGTGAGCAGTTCTTC. This codes for CASSYAGGVGEQFF.

This sequence joins TRBV5-1 and TRBJ2-1, with D unresolved. Germline-derived CDR1 and CDR2 are SGHRS and YFSETQ. Between the trimmed V and J ends, which lost 9 bases and 4 bases, there was a span of 5 bases. This CDR3 spans 10 amino acids. CDR3 sequence: CAIQYNEQFF. The CDR3 DNA follows: TGCGCCATACAGTACAATGAGCAGTTCTTC.

The genes are TRBV6-6 and TRBJ1-1; 7 bases are a match to TRBD1. The CDR3 consists of 15 residues. V lost 0 bases and J lost 6; bases outside the gene matches: 7. Germline CDR1 MNHNY, CDR2 SVGAGI (reference sequence). CDR3 in amino acids: CASSYSEGAGAEAFF. The CDR3 nucleotides are TGTGCCAGCAGTTACTCAGAGGGGGCAGGCGCTGAAGCTTTCTTT.

This clone was counted between two and nine times. The genes are TRBV29-1 and TRBJ2-7; 11 bases align to TRBD2. Germline values: CDR1 SQVTM, CDR2 ANQGSEA. This CDR3 spans 15 amino acids. V dropped 3 bases and J dropped 11; count of bases not matched to a gene: 15. The CDR3 bases are TGCAGCGTTGAGGCGACTAGCGGGACTTCTCCTGATAAGTACTTC. Its protein is CSVEATSGTSPDKYF.

V gene TRBV30 combines with J gene TRBJ1-2; a possible D gene is TRBD1 (5 bases). Germline V gene lookup returns CDR1 GTSNPN and CDR2 SVGIG (reference sequence). V lost 2 bases, J lost 8 bases, and 18 bases lay in between. This CDR3 spans 14 amino acids. The CDR3 DNA sequence: TGTGCCTGGAGTATAGTGTCGGGGAGGGGCGGCTACACCTTC. Protein sequence: CAWSIVSGRGGYTF.

This sequence joins TRBV29-1 and TRBJ2-3, with 14 bases identical to TRBD2. This CDR3 has 16 amino acids. J was trimmed by 2 bases and V by 5 bases; bases with no gene match: 6. The V gene's germline CDR1 is SQVTM and CDR2 ANQGSEA. In DNA, the CDR3 is TGCAGCGTTCCCCGGACTAGCGGGGGGTACACAGATACGCAGTATTTT. This sequence encodes CSVPRTSGGYTDTQYF.

V gene TRBV18 combines with J gene TRBJ1-1; D may be TRBD1 (5 bases). V lost 5 bases and J lost 3, with 10 bases in between. The length of the CDR3 is 13 residues. CDR1 and CDR2 from the germline V gene are KGHSH and LQKENI. The DNA for the CDR3 is TGTGCCAGCTCAGCAGACAGCTACACTGAAGCTTTCTTT. Translating gives CASSADSYTEAFF.

For the CDR3, the DNA is TGTGCCAGCAGCTTCCCGGGGCCGGGAGAAGCTGGAAACACCATATATTTT. This sequence encodes CASSFPGPGEAGNTIYF. This chain uses TRBV7-9 with TRBJ1-3, with D perhaps matching TRBD1 (5 bases). Germline V CDR1 and CDR2: SEHNR, FQNEAQ (reference sequence). The CDR3 sequence is 17 residues long. Between the trimmed V and J ends, which lost 3 bases and 2 bases, there was a span of 17 bases.

The table lists this clone with a count of one. The genes are TRBV19 and TRBJ2-4; D possibly corresponds to TRBD2 (7 bases). CDR1 is LNHDA and CDR2 is SQIVND in the germline V gene (reference sequence). CDR3 size: 17 residues. Trimming left V 6 bases short and J 0 bases short, with 18 bases between. CDR3 DNA sequence: TGTGCCAGTAGCAACCCCCGGGGGGCGGTAGCCAAAAACATTCAGTACTTC. Protein sequence: CASSNPRGAVAKNIQYF.

The J gene is TRBJ1-1, the V gene TRBV19, with D hard to call. V was clipped by 7 bases and J by 4 bases, with 16 bases between them. Looked up from germline, CDR1 is LNHDA and CDR2 is SQIVND (reference sequence). The CDR3 contains 14 residues. CDR3 sequence: CASTLNGEGTEAFF. The CDR3 bases are TGTGCCAGTACCCTAAATGGGGAGGGCACTGAAGCTTTCTTT.

The chain has TRBV28 and TRBJ1-5; TRBD1 aligns across 7 bases. Germline CDR1 and CDR2: MDHEN and SYDVKM. V shed 4 bases and J 0 bases; nucleotides not matched to a gene: 9. The CDR3 spans 17 residues. CDR3 nucleotides: TGTGCCAGCAGTTGGACAGGTCAGGGGTATAGCAATCAGCCCCAGCATTTT. Encoded protein: CASSWTGQGYSNQPQHF.

The chain combines TRBV9 with TRBJ2-4, with D uncertain. Trimming took 3 bases from V and 10 from J, leaving 14 bases between them. This CDR3 spans 13 amino acids. The V gene's germline CDR1 is SGDLS and CDR2 YYNGEE. In DNA form, the CDR3 reads TGTGCCAGCAGCGAACTGGTCTTCGGTATTCAGTACTTC. Translating it yields CASSELVFGIQYF.

This chain joins TRBV2 and TRBJ2-7; 7 nucleotides align to TRBD1. Germline V gene lookup returns CDR1 SNHLY and CDR2 FYNNEI. The V segment lost 8 bases and the J segment 0 bases; nucleotides outside the gene matches: 7. This CDR3 comprises 14 residues. The CDR3 sequence: CASLPGQISYEQYF. CDR3 bases: TGTGCCAGCTTGCCGGGACAGATCTCCTACGAGCAGTACTTC.

The chain carries TRBV28 and TRBJ2-5, with 9 bases fitting TRBD2. This CDR3 has 14 residues. Germline trimming cut 2 bases from V and 5 bases from J; bases unmatched to any gene: 3. Germline loops: CDR1 MDHEN, CDR2 SYDVKM. CDR3 in DNA: TGTGCCAGCAGTTTAGCGGGAGGGGATGAGACCCAGTACTTC. As protein: CASSLAGGDETQYF.

The gene calls are TRBV18 and TRBJ1-2; 7 positions agree with TRBD1. Trimming cost V 4 bases and J 0 bases; bases outside gene matches: 8. The CDR3 contains 16 residues. Looked up from germline, CDR1 is KGHSH and CDR2 is LQKENI. In DNA, the CDR3 is TGTGCCAGCTCACAATTAACGACAGGGCCTAACTATGGCTACACCTTC. Translation gives CASSQLTTGPNYGYTF.

The V call is TRBV7-9, the J call TRBJ1-4; 9 bases agree with TRBD1. The CDR3 is 14 amino acids. From germline, CDR1 is SEHNR and CDR2 FQNEAQ (reference sequence). With 5 bases clipped from V and 7 bases from J, the junction kept 5 bases outside the gene matches. The CDR3 nucleotides are TGTGCCAGCAGCAAACCGGGACAGGGTGAAAAACTGTTTTTT. Amino acids: CASSKPGQGEKLFF.

The chain uses TRBV10-1 and TRBJ2-7; weak D call: TRBD2 (6 bases). The CDR3 covers 15 residues. Germline lookup yields CDR1 WNHNN and CDR2 SYGVQD (reference sequence). V lost 0 bases, J lost 5 bases, and 14 bases lay in between. CDR3 region: CASSESSGFVHEQYF. The DNA for the CDR3 is TGCGCCAGCAGTGAGTCGAGCGGGTTTGTGCACGAGCAGTACTTC.

The V gene is TRBV5-4, the J gene TRBJ1-3, with TRBD1 matching over 9 bases. CDR1 and CDR2 (germline): SGHNT, YYREEE (reference sequence). There are 17 residues in the CDR3. V gave up 0 bases and J gave up 3 bases; unmatched junction bases: 7. The CDR3 DNA reads as TGTGCCAGCAGCTTGGTGACAGGGGGTGGTCGTGGAAACACCATATATTTT. Protein product: CASSLVTGGGRGNTIYF.

This clone was seen more than once but under ten times. The chain couples TRBV29-1 to TRBJ2-2; 7 bases line up with TRBD1. There are 13 residues in the CDR3. Germline lookup yields CDR1 SQVTM and CDR2 ANQGSEA. The CDR3 here is CTIGQVNTGELFF. CDR3 DNA: TGCACCATAGGACAGGTCAACACCGGGGAGCTGTTTTTT.

The chain carries TRBV6-5 and TRBJ2-7; D is undetermined. The CDR3 extends over 11 amino acids. CDR1 is MNHEY, CDR2 SVGAGI, per germline. V was clipped by 7 bases and J by 4 bases, with 8 bases between them. CDR3 nucleotides: TGTGCCAGCACCCACTCTTACGAGCAGTACTTC. It translates to CASTHSYEQYF.

This clone was observed a single time. V gene TRBV2 combines with J gene TRBJ1-1; a possible D gene is TRBD1 (5 bases). CDR1 is SNHLY and CDR2 is FYNNEI in the germline V gene. This CDR3 region has 14 residues. Trimming shortened V by 9 bases and J by 0 bases, and 14 bases separated the two germline ends. CDR3 loop: CARGEGTMNTEAFF. CDR3 sequence (DNA): TGTGCCAGGGGGGAAGGAACAATGAACACTGAAGCTTTCTTT.